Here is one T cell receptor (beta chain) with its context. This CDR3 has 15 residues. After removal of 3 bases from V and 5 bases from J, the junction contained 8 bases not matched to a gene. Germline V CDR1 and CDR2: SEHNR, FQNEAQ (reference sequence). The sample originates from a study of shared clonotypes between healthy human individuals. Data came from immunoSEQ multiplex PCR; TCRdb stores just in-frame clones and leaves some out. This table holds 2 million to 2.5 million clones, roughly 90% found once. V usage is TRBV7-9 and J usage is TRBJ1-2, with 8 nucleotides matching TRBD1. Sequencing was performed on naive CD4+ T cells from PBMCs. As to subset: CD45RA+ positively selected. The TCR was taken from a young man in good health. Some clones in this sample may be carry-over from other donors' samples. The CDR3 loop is CASSFRDRLPYGYTF. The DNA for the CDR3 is TGTGCCAGCAGCTTCCGGGACAGGCTCCCGTATGGCTACACCTTC.